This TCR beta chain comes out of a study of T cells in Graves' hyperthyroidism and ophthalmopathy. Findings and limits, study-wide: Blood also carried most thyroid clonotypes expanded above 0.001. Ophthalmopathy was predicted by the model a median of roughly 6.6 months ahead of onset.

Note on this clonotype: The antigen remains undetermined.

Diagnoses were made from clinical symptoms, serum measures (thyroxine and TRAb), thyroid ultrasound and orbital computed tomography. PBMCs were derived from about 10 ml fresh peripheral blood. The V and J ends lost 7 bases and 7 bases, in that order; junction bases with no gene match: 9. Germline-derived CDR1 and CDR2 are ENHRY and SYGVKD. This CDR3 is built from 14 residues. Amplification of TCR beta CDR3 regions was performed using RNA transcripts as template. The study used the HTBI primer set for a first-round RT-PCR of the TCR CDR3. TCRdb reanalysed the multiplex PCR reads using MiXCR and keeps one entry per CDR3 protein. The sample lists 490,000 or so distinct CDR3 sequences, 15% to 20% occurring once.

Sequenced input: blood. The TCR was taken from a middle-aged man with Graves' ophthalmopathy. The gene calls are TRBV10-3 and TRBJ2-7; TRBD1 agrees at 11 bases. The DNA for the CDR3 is TGTGCCATCAAACAAGGACAGGGGGCGCATGAGCAGTACTTC. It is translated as CAIKQGQGAHEQYF.